This T cell receptor beta chain was sequenced for a study of beta chain features in type 1 diabetes. A remark on this clone: Its specificity is unknown.

This CDR3 is built from 16 residues. Germline V CDR1 and CDR2: LNHDA, SQIVND (reference sequence). After removal of 5 bases from V and 6 bases from J, the junction contained 14 bases not matched to a gene. Expressed TCRB transcripts got sequenced, as all isolated RNA was reverse transcribed. TCRdb keeps only in-frame clones here, not all; method: immunoSEQ multiplex PCR. Counted here are 900,000 or so clones, roughly 15% occurring once; the ten biggest clones make up 0.023%. Points from the study as a whole: Within patients, naive, central memory and Treg TCRB repertoires seemed more similar than within healthy donors. Type 1 diabetes patients had VDJ junctions that carried fewer insertions and more deletions.

Each sorted fraction was over 95% pure. The J gene is TRBJ2-3, the V gene TRBV19; 7 nucleotides match TRBD2. Sequenced input: naive CD4+ T cells from blood. The receptor was isolated from a woman younger than 30 in good health. The CDR3 here is CASSAVTSHTADTQYF. The CDR3 nucleotides are TGTGCCAGTAGTGCCGTGACTAGCCACACAGCGGATACGCAGTATTTT.